Here is one T cell receptor beta chain with its context. The antigen it binds to is not known. No much larger clonotype is one base removed from it; base qualities were not supplied. Spanning cysteine to phenylalanine, the CDR3 consists of 11 amino acids. The DNA shown is the 33-base CDR3, in frame from base 1. The junction shows trimming of 7 bases on V and 1 base on J, plus 7 bases between the germline ends. Sequences DFQATT (CDR1) and SNEGSKA (CDR2) are obtained from the germline V gene (reference sequence). This entry belongs to a study of shared clonotypes between healthy human individuals (TCRdb year 2020). Background for the entire study: The cohort included three men and a couple of women between 18 and 49 years of age. To estimate repertoire size and how much clonotypes are shared between individuals, the study performed deep sequencing of blood TCR repertoires from a few healthy adults. Leukapheresis yielded between about 0.85 and 9 billion PBMCs per donor. To increase sequencing depth and limit assay-specific biases, TCR repertoire library preparation and sequencing were carried out by different laboratories using diverse techniques. Per donor, three plates each were used for CD4 naive and CD4 memory, two for CD8 naive, and one for CD8 memory.

Donors were healthy HIV-negative adults with no recently reported acute infections or vaccinations. All donors were Caucasian adults living in Nashville, Tennessee, USA. Magnetic negative selection was used to enrich CD4+ T cells, after which naive cells were positively selected on CD45RA and the negative fraction became the memory subset. Blood was obtained by leukapheresis, after which PBMCs were separated by Ficoll-Histopaque density gradient centrifugation and cryopreserved in liquid nitrogen vapor phase. Purity and quantity of every magnetically sorted T cell population were checked by analytical flow cytometry. Genomic DNA was isolated from each sorted fraction and quantified by UV absorbance on a Nanodrop 2000c. Using the deep immunoSEQ assay, multiplex PCR amplified TCR CDR3 regions from genomic DNA. Genomic DNA extracted from each cell subset was distributed evenly over all wells of several immunoSEQ 96-well plates, and each plate served as one replicate. For sorted subsets, around 0.2 ug genomic DNA, equal to about 30,000 T cell genomes, was loaded into each replicate PCR. Purified libraries were measured with a Qubit 3.0 fluorometer, size-checked on a Bioanalyzer 2100, and measured again with the KAPA Library Quantification kit. Every immunoSEQ 96-well plate was sequenced on a dedicated single-read 150-cycle Illumina NextSeq 550 flow cell. On the authors' methods: The immunoSEQ output contained only junctional sequences without quality scores, so filtering could not match that applied to full-length reads. Sequences were annotated with PyIR, a Python wrapper for IgBLAST v1.9, and V/J genes and CDR3 were assigned using IMGT germline references. Reads were removed for weak V/J assignments (E-value above 1e-6), missing CDR3, stop codons, out-of-frame junctions, or ambiguous translated residues. V3J clonotypes were defined by identical inferred V gene, J gene, and CDR3 amino acid sequence. Percentage overlap between repertoires was calculated by dividing the number of shared unique clonotypes by the size of the smaller repertoire. Richness of each repertoire was evaluated using RTK rarefaction, the Chao1 estimator, and Recon v2.1 estimates of unobserved clonotypes. Generation probabilities for all TCRbeta clonotypes obtained by the gDNA method from a few donors were computed using OLGA. TCRdb's version of the immuneACCESS table is confined to in-frame rearrangements and falls short of the full clone set. An unresolved V gene accounts for under half of the shortfall where checked; the remainder is of unknown origin. That table furnishes V, J and clone size, whereas the DNA furnished D and trimming. The sample table records some 2,100,000 clones; approximately 96% of these occur just once. Approximately 0.13% of the sample goes to the ten largest clones.

The full study reports these points: Because the study included a small number of donors, the genetic and exposure-history diversity represented was limited. Larger estimated clonotype richness was generally found for naive subsets than for memory subsets. Sampling was restricted to blood, and TCR repertoires in tissue are likely to differ from TCR repertoires in blood. Rarefaction of sorted-subset datasets indicated incomplete sequencing despite the large sequencing depth. About 5% of naive CD4, approximately 3.7% of naive CD8, 2.3% of memory CD4, and around 0.4% of memory CD8 clonotypes were shared across a handful of donors. Clonotypes shared by all four sorted-subset donors showed higher generation probabilities than non-shared clonotypes. Pairwise subsampling indicated that sequencing depth was expected to affect the degree of clonotype sharing among donors.

The TCR was taken from a man between 18 and 29 years old in good health. The chain couples TRBV20-1 to TRBJ1-1, with the D gene not confidently named. The sample consisted of naive CD4+ T cells sorted from blood. The cell subset or site label, as the study defines it: CD45RA+ positively selected. The nucleotide sequence is given as TGCAGTGGAACCGGGAACACTGAAGCTTTCTTT. It is translated as CSGTGNTEAFF.